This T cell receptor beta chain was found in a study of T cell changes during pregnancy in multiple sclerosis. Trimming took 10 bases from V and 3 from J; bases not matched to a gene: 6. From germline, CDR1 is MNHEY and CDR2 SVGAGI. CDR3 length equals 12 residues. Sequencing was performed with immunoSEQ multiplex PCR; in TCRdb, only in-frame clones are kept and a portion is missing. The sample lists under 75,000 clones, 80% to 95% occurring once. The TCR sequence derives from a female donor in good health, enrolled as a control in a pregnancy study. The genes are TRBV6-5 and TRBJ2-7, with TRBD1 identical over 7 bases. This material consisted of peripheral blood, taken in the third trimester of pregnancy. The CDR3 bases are TGTGCCACCCAGGGGGAGCTCTACGAGCAGTACTTC. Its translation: CATQGELYEQYF.